Following are 18 T cell receptor beta chains from one sample sequenced in a study of shared clonotypes between healthy human individuals. Using immunoSEQ multiplex PCR, the repertoire was profiled, and TCRdb retains in-frame clones only, with some absent. The table lists approximately 2.4 million clones, 90% to 97% of them singletons, with approximately 0.13% in the top ten. What was sequenced was naive CD4+ T cells sorted from blood. Subset in this sample: CD45RA+ positively selected. The receptors stem from a man younger than 30 in good health.

The chain is built from TRBV5-6 and TRBJ2-6; unclear D gene. This CDR3 contains 15 residues. Between the trimmed V and J ends, which lost 4 bases and 0 bases, there was a span of 8 bases. Germline CDR1 reads SGHDT; CDR2 reads YYEEEE. CDR3 sequence reads: CASSIKGSGANVLTF. The CDR3 DNA reads TGTGCCAGCAGCATAAAGGGCTCTGGGGCCAACGTCCTGACTTTC.

The chain combines TRBV5-6 with TRBJ2-7, with D unresolved. The V end was cut by 1 base, the J end by 4 bases, with 9 bases between. CDR3 length: 13 amino acids. The germline V gene has CDR1 SGHDT and CDR2 YYEEEE. In DNA form, the CDR3 reads TGTGCCAGCAGCTTGTCGGTTTTGTACGAGCAGTACTTC. Amino acid sequence: CASSLSVLYEQYF.

This sequence joins TRBV6-5 and TRBJ2-1, with 12 nucleotides matching TRBD1. This CDR3 is built from 15 residues. Trimming cost V 6 bases and J 6 bases; bases outside gene matches: 6. Germline lookup yields CDR1 MNHEY and CDR2 SVGAGI. CDR3 amino acids: CASRRPGQGANEQFF. The DNA for the CDR3 is TGTGCCAGCAGGCGCCCGGGACAGGGGGCCAATGAGCAGTTCTTC.

This clone was counted a single time. The chain links TRBV5-1 to TRBJ2-2; the D gene is possibly TRBD1 (6 bases). The CDR3 has 14 residues. CDR1 is SGHRS, CDR2 YFSETQ, per germline. The V end was cut by 4 bases, the J end by 3 bases, with 10 bases between. CDR3 sequence reads: CASSAQGDTGELFF. The CDR3 DNA follows: TGCGCCAGCAGCGCACAGGGTGACACCGGGGAGCTGTTTTTT.

This chain uses TRBV9 with TRBJ1-2; TRBD1 matches 9 bases. The J segment lost 7 bases and the V segment lost 0 bases, leaving 7 bases of the junction unmatched. The CDR3 length is 15 residues. CDR1 is SGDLS and CDR2 is YYNGEE in the germline V gene. The CDR3 spells CASSVDRGPVGGYTF. DNA of the CDR3: TGTGCCAGCAGCGTAGACAGGGGGCCCGTGGGTGGCTACACCTTC.

The chain employs TRBV27 and TRBJ2-7; D ambiguous. Per germline, CDR1 MNHEY and CDR2 SMNVEV (reference sequence). V was pared by 4 bases and J by 5 bases, with 9 bases between. The CDR3 is 12 residues long. CDR3 nucleotide sequence: TGTGCCAGCAGTTCAGTTGGGAACGAGCAGTACTTC. It codes for CASSSVGNEQYF.

The rearrangement uses TRBV29-1 and TRBJ1-3; D is unresolved. Trimming cost V 1 base and J 5 bases, with 3 bases left between them. Germline-derived CDR1 and CDR2 are SQVTM and ANQGSEA. The CDR3 has 11 residues. The chain's CDR3 is CSVEVRNTIYF. The DNA of the CDR3 is TGCAGCGTTGAAGTCCGAAACACCATATATTTT.

This sequence joins TRBV2 and TRBJ1-5; possible D gene TRBD1, 5 bases. Trimming cost V 7 bases and J 4 bases, with 11 bases left between them. Germline V gives CDR1 SNHLY, CDR2 FYNNEI. The CDR3 contains 13 residues. The chain's CDR3 is CASNLQENQPQHF. The DNA of the CDR3 is TGTGCCAGCAACCTACAGGAAAATCAGCCCCAGCATTTT. Full variable domain (outside the CDR3, taken from reference TRBV2 and TRBJ1-5): EPEVTQTPSHQVTQMGQEVILRCVPISNHLYFYWYRQILGQKVEFLVSFYNNEISEKSEIFDDQFSVERPDGSNFTLKIRSTKLEDSAMYFCASNLQENQPQHFGDGTRLSIL.

The V call is TRBV25-1, the J call TRBJ1-1; 10 bases are a match to TRBD1. V lost 4 bases and J lost 5; bases outside the gene matches: 7. The germline V gene encodes CDR1 MGHDK and CDR2 SYGVNS. The CDR3 has 15 residues. This chain's CDR3 is CASSGDRGLPTEAFF. In DNA, the CDR3 is TGTGCCAGCAGTGGGGACAGGGGACTACCTACTGAAGCTTTCTTT.

This clone was observed a single time. V is TRBV10-1 and J is TRBJ2-1; 11 bases agree with TRBD2. In germline, CDR1 is WNHNN, CDR2 SYGVQD (reference sequence). V shed 3 bases and J 8 bases; nucleotides not matched to a gene: 3. The CDR3 spans 14 residues. CDR3 DNA: TGCGCCAGCAGTGATCCGGGACTAGCGGATGAGCAGTTCTTC. This gives the protein CASSDPGLADEQFF.

The chain combines TRBV29-1 with TRBJ2-2; D is tentatively TRBD1 or TRBD2 (6 bases each). Germline CDR1 SQVTM, CDR2 ANQGSEA. The CDR3 is made up of 13 amino acids. V dropped 5 bases and J dropped 4 bases, with 11 bases sitting between them. CDR3 nucleotides: TGCAGCGTTACCACGGGGGCCACCGGGGAGCTGTTTTTT. It yields the protein CSVTTGATGELFF.

The V gene is TRBV2, the J gene TRBJ2-5, with TRBD1 identical over 8 bases. The trim removed 5 bases at V and 8 bases at J, leaving 7 bases unmatched. CDR3 length: 13 residues. The germline V gene encodes CDR1 SNHLY and CDR2 FYNNEI. The CDR3 region is CASSSDRGDTQYF. In nucleotides, the CDR3 is TGTGCCAGCAGTAGCGACAGGGGAGATACCCAGTACTTC.

V and J are TRBV27 and TRBJ2-1; D may correspond to TRBD1 or TRBD2 (5 bases each). CDR1 and CDR2 (germline): MNHEY, SMNVEV (reference sequence). There are 16 residues in the CDR3. V lost 0 bases and J lost 0, with 9 bases in between. CDR3 sequence reads: CASSLSRGTSYNEQFF. CDR3 nucleotide sequence: TGTGCCAGCAGTTTATCCCGAGGGACCTCCTACAATGAGCAGTTCTTC.

The CDR3 nucleotides read TGTGCCAGTACTTTGGGACAGGGGGGCTCCTACGAGCAGTACTTC. Residues: CASTLGQGGSYEQYF. This sequence joins TRBV19 and TRBJ2-7; 11 bases map to TRBD1. This CDR3 has 15 residues. CDR1 is LNHDA, CDR2 SQIVND, per germline (reference sequence). The trim removed 7 bases at V and 0 bases at J, leaving 5 bases unmatched.

The chain uses TRBV6-5 and TRBJ1-2; a weak D match, TRBD1 (6 bases). The length of the CDR3 is 13 residues. CDR1 is MNHEY, CDR2 SVGAGI, per germline. Trimming cost V 7 bases and J 6 bases, with 15 bases left between them. DNA for the CDR3: TGTGCCAGCACCGAACAGGGAGGGCATGGCTACACCTTC. Protein: CASTEQGGHGYTF.

The chain combines TRBV10-3 with TRBJ2-5, with D unclear. Germline values: CDR1 ENHRY, CDR2 SYGVKD. The CDR3 runs to 12 residues. V lost 3 bases, J lost 4 bases, and 6 bases lay in between. CDR3 DNA sequence: TGTGCCATCAGTGATCAGCCAGAGACCCAGTACTTC. Translated: CAISDQPETQYF.

A single count supports this clone. The chain has TRBV5-1 and TRBJ2-2; 7 positions match TRBD2. Trimming removed 1 base from V and 0 bases from J; junction bases left unmatched: 6. Germline CDR1 is SGHRS and CDR2 is YFSETQ. This CDR3 comprises 17 residues. Here the CDR3 DNA reads TGCGCCAGCAGCTTGACGTCGGCGGGGGCGAACACCGGGGAGCTGTTTTTT. It encodes CASSLTSAGANTGELFF.

This clone was seen a handful of times. The chain has TRBV19 and TRBJ1-6; D might be TRBD1 (5 bases). Germline V gene sequence: CDR1 LNHDA, CDR2 SQIVND (reference sequence). V was shortened by 3 bases and J by 6 bases, with 15 bases between the two germline ends. The CDR3 runs 16 residues. The chain's CDR3 is CASSMPRGVTNSPLHF. The CDR3 nucleotides are TGTGCCAGTAGTATGCCGCGAGGGGTAACTAATTCACCCCTCCACTTT.